The 18 T cell receptor beta chains given below trace back to one sample, sequenced in a study of T cells in localized non-small cell lung cancer. Assay used: immunoSEQ multiplex PCR; TCRdb lists only in-frame clones, some missing. The sample shows fewer than 40,000 clones, roughly nine tenths of them seen only once. The starting material was peripheral blood, obtained before any cancer treatment. The receptors here all came from a female donor at least 60 years old with stage I lung adenocarcinoma.

This clone was counted once. The chain employs TRBV5-5 and TRBJ2-2; 12 positions agree with TRBD2. The CDR3 consists of 18 residues. Germline CDR1 SGHKS, CDR2 YYEKEE (reference sequence). V lost 6 bases, J lost 5 bases, and 14 bases stayed unmatched. CDR3: CASTTNLAGGPRTGELFF. The CDR3 nucleotides read TGTGCCAGCACGACAAATCTAGCGGGAGGGCCTCGTACCGGGGAGCTGTTTTTT.

The V gene is TRBV28, the J gene TRBJ2-1; 12 nucleotides agree with TRBD2. CDR1 MDHEN and CDR2 SYDVKM come from the germline V gene. V lost 5 bases to trimming and J lost 9 bases; unmatched junction nucleotides: 11. The CDR3 extends over 16 amino acids. CDR3 sequence: CASSPTGTSGRGEQFF. In DNA form, the CDR3 reads TGTGCCAGCAGTCCCACCGGGACTAGCGGGCGCGGTGAGCAGTTCTTC.

V gene TRBV4-3 combines with J gene TRBJ2-2; D gene ambiguous. The CDR3 is made up of 13 amino acids. Trimming removed 0 bases at V and 7 bases at J, with 6 bases between. CDR1 and CDR2 from the germline V gene are LGHNA and YSLEER. The CDR3 spells CASSQDPYGELFF. Here the CDR3 DNA reads TGCGCCAGCAGCCAAGATCCATACGGGGAGCTGTTTTTT.

This clone was observed a single time. The CDR3, as DNA: TGTGCCAGCAGCTTTGGCAGGGGGGGGACCGGGGAGCTGTTTTTT. This gives the protein CASSFGRGGTGELFF. V and J are TRBV11-2 and TRBJ2-2; tentatively, D is TRBD1 or TRBD2 (7 bases each). CDR1 is SGHAT, CDR2 FQNNGV, per germline. The length of the CDR3 is 15 residues. Trimming pared 3 bases from V and 5 bases from J, leaving 13 bases between.

The rearrangement links TRBV29-1 to TRBJ2-2; TRBD1 aligns across 9 bases. The V segment lost 6 bases and the J segment 6 bases; nucleotides outside the gene matches: 17. Germline-derived CDR1 and CDR2 are SQVTM and ANQGSEA. The CDR3 sequence is 17 residues long. The DNA for the CDR3 is TGCAGCGTGGCACAATACGGGACAGGGTTGGGACCCGGGGAGCTGTTTTTT. Translation: CSVAQYGTGLGPGELFF.

The J gene is TRBJ2-3, the V gene TRBV7-2; TRBD2 matches at 10 bases. Germline CDR1 is SGHTA and CDR2 is FQGNSA. The CDR3 has 15 amino acids. Germline trimming cut 5 bases from V and 2 bases from J; bases unmatched to any gene: 4. The CDR3 protein is CASSRTSGITDTQYF. CDR3 DNA sequence: TGTGCCAGCAGCAGAACTAGCGGGATCACAGATACGCAGTATTTT.

The V gene is TRBV5-1, the J gene TRBJ2-2; maybe TRBD1 (5 bases). This CDR3 region has 15 residues. The V gene lost 0 bases and the J gene lost 5 bases, with 11 bases spanning the gap. The germline CDR1 and CDR2 sequences are SGHRS and YFSETQ. CDR3 in DNA: TGCGCCAGCAGCTTGGACCAGGGAAGTACCGGGGAGCTGTTTTTT. This codes for CASSLDQGSTGELFF.

The chain combines TRBV28 with TRBJ1-5; TRBD1 matches at 10 bases. The V gene's germline CDR1 is MDHEN and CDR2 SYDVKM. J gave up 5 bases and V 6 bases, and 10 bases lay outside the gene matches. The CDR3 consists of 16 residues. The CDR3 region has the DNA TGTGCCAGCAGGACTGATCCGGGACAGGGGTATCAGCCCCAGCATTTT. It translates to CASRTDPGQGYQPQHF. The full variable domain, its missing parts supplied by reference TRBV28 and TRBJ1-5, is DVKVTQSSRYLVKRTGEKVFLECVQDMDHENMFWYRQDPGLGLRLIYFSYDVKMKEKGDIPEGYSVSREKKERFSLILESASTNQTSMYLCASRTDPGQGYQPQHFGDGTRLSIL.

Details on this clone: Mismatch with germline at one junction end may stem from a read error. The chain uses TRBV7-2 and TRBJ2-5, with 7 bases fitting TRBD2. Germline assignment: CDR1 SGHTA and CDR2 FQGNSA. The CDR3 sequence is 12 residues long. CDR3: CASSASWGTTHF. For the CDR3, the DNA is TGTGCCAGCAGCGCAAGTTGGGGGACTACCCACTTC.

In its sample, this clone was seen once. The chain carries TRBV11-2 and TRBJ2-3; TRBD2 matches 7 bases. V lost 4 bases and J lost 3; bases outside the gene matches: 4. The CDR3 runs to 14 residues. Germline loops: CDR1 SGHAT, CDR2 FQNNGV. The CDR3 loop reads CASSSTSRTDTQYF. CDR3 coding DNA: TGTGCCAGCAGCTCGACTAGCCGTACAGATACGCAGTATTTT.

The chain is built from TRBV6-1 and TRBJ2-1; no definite D call. The CDR3 is 13 residues long. Between the trimmed V and J ends, which lost 6 bases and 5 bases, there was a span of 11 bases. Germline V gene data show CDR1 as MNHNS and CDR2 as SASEGT. DNA for the CDR3: TGTGCCAGCAGACCCACGGCGGACAATGAGCAGTTCTTC. It specifies CASRPTADNEQFF.

J is TRBJ2-5 and V is TRBV6-5; D ambiguous. Looked up from germline, CDR1 is MNHEY and CDR2 is SVGAGI. The V end lost 0 bases, the J end lost 5 bases, and 4 bases lay between the germline ends. The CDR3 extends over 12 amino acids. The CDR3 reads CASSYSGETQYF. CDR3 sequence (DNA): TGTGCCAGCAGTTACTCGGGGGAGACCCAGTACTTC.

In this sample, this clone turned up a few times. V usage is TRBV27 and J usage is TRBJ2-1; 12 bases line up with TRBD2. CDR1 MNHEY and CDR2 SMNVEV come from the germline V gene (reference sequence). This CDR3 contains 17 residues. J gave up 0 bases and V 8 bases, and 8 bases lay outside the gene matches. CDR3 coding DNA: TGTGCCAGCGTAGGACTAGCGGGAAAAAGCTCCTACAATGAGCAGTTCTTC. It encodes CASVGLAGKSSYNEQFF.

This rearrangement joins TRBV7-2 to TRBJ1-1; D is perhaps TRBD1 (5 bases). V was trimmed by 1 base and J by 3 bases, leaving 6 bases between them. The germline gives CDR1 SGHTA, CDR2 FQGNSA. The CDR3 has 13 residues. The CDR3 nucleotides read TGTGCCAGCAGCTTAGTCAGGGACACTGAAGCTTTCTTT. This encodes CASSLVRDTEAFF.

This chain uses TRBV10-3 with TRBJ2-2, with 8 positions matching TRBD2. The CDR3 is 16 amino acids. The germline gives CDR1 ENHRY, CDR2 SYGVKD. The ends lost 7 bases at V and 0 bases at J; junction bases unmatched: 7. The DNA of the CDR3 is TGTGCCATCAAGCAAGCGGGAGAAGCGAACACCGGGGAGCTGTTTTTT. Amino acids: CAIKQAGEANTGELFF.

The chain is built from TRBV7-9 and TRBJ2-4; 7 bases are a match to TRBD2. The V gene end was trimmed by 3 bases and the J gene end by 2 bases; junction bases not matched to a gene: 7. The CDR3 totals 16 residues. Germline-derived CDR1 and CDR2 are SEHNR and FQNEAQ (reference sequence). CDR3 in amino acids: CASSLGGSGTKNIQYF. The CDR3 nucleotides read TGTGCCAGCAGCTTGGGCGGGAGTGGGACCAAAAACATTCAGTACTTC.

This clone appeared once. This chain uses TRBV29-1 with TRBJ2-1, with D hard to call. V lost 4 bases, J lost 5 bases, and 12 bases lay in between. From germline, CDR1 is SQVTM and CDR2 ANQGSEA. The CDR3 extends over 13 amino acids. The CDR3 bases are TGCAGCGTTGCGGCCTTCAGAGACAATGAGCAGTTCTTC. It codes for CSVAAFRDNEQFF.

The rearrangement joins TRBV7-9 to TRBJ2-7; D gene ambiguous. Trimming cost V 5 bases and J 3 bases, with 14 bases left between them. The CDR3 totals 14 residues. Per germline, CDR1 SEHNR and CDR2 FQNEAQ (reference sequence). As DNA, the CDR3 is TGTGCCAGCAGCCCTCCTCGGAACCGCTACGAGCAGTACTTC. It specifies CASSPPRNRYEQYF. The whole variable domain, remainder taken from reference TRBV7-9 and TRBJ2-7, is DTGVSQNPRHKITKRGQNVTFRCDPISEHNRLYWYRQTLGQGPEFLTYFQNEAQLEKSRLLSDRFSAERPKGSFSTLEIQRTEQGDSAMYLCASSPPRNRYEQYFGPGTRLTVT.